Below are 30 T cell receptor beta chains sequenced from a single sample in a study of T cells in Graves' hyperthyroidism and ophthalmopathy. Amplification yielded TCR beta CDR3 regions, with RNA transcripts as the source. The primer set for the first-round RT-PCR of the TCR CDR3 was HTBI. TCRdb recomputed calls from the multiplex PCR reads with MiXCR, one row per CDR3 protein. The repertoire consists of about 600,000 distinct CDR3 sequences, with roughly 15% occurring once and the leading ten covering roughly 3.5%. The sample comprised blood. The receptors here all came from a woman aged 40 to 50 with Graves' ophthalmopathy.

V gene TRBV3-1 combines with J gene TRBJ2-5, with 9 bases that match TRBD2. The V segment lost 0 bases and the J segment 1 base; nucleotides outside the gene matches: 9. The CDR3 sequence is 18 residues long. Germline V gives CDR1 LGHDT, CDR2 YNNKEL (reference sequence). CDR3 coding DNA: TGTGCCAGCAGCCAAGATAACGAGCCTAGCGGGGTCCAAGAGACCCAGTACTTC. Translating it yields CASSQDNEPSGVQETQYF.

The chain has TRBV24-1 and TRBJ2-7; D gene uncertain. The V and J ends lost 3 bases and 4 bases respectively, with 3 bases between them. CDR3 size: 11 residues. Looked up from germline, CDR1 is KGHDR and CDR2 is SFDVKD. In DNA form, the CDR3 reads TGTGCCACCAGTGATGGATACGAGCAGTACTTC. Translating gives CATSDGYEQYF.

This chain joins TRBV12-3 or TRBV12-4 and TRBJ2-1; D not certain. The CDR3 consists of 13 residues. The V end lost 3 bases, the J end lost 7 bases, and 10 bases lay between the germline ends. CDR3: CASSLQSWNEQFF. The CDR3 DNA is TGTGCCAGCAGTTTGCAGTCTTGGAATGAGCAGTTCTTC.

This clonotype was counted only a few times. This chain uses TRBV5-1 with TRBJ2-1; 9 positions agree with TRBD2. This CDR3 contains 13 residues. CDR1 SGHRS and CDR2 YFSETQ come from the germline V gene. V shed 6 bases, J shed 5 bases, and the junction held 3 bases outside the gene matches. The CDR3 DNA reads as TGCGCCAGCAAGGGACTAGCAGACAATGAGCAGTTCTTC. It is translated as CASKGLADNEQFF.

There are many counts of this clonotype. This chain connects TRBV3-1 to TRBJ1-3; D perhaps matches TRBD1 (6 bases). Trimming pared 2 bases from V and 4 bases from J, leaving 15 bases between. The CDR3 is 16 amino acids. Germline V gene sequence: CDR1 LGHDT, CDR2 YNNKEL (reference sequence). The CDR3 spells CASSQRGQQWGNTIYF. DNA of the CDR3: TGTGCCAGCAGCCAAAGAGGACAGCAGTGGGGAAACACCATATATTTT.

Turning to this clonotype: Since a much larger clone is just one base distant, this may be a read error. J is TRBJ2-2 and V is TRBV12-5; the D gene is possibly TRBD2 (5 bases). CDR3 length: 13 residues. Germline assignment: CDR1 LGHNT and CDR2 FRNRAP. CDR3 protein: CAGGLRVLGELFF. Here the CDR3 DNA reads TGTGCTGGTGGTTTGAGGGTTCTCGGGGAGCTGTTTTTT.

V usage is TRBV19 and J usage is TRBJ2-3; D ambiguous. The ends were cut back, 5 bases at V and 6 bases at J, with 9 bases in the middle. This CDR3 spans 12 amino acids. Germline loops: CDR1 LNHDA, CDR2 SQIVND (reference sequence). The CDR3 DNA is TGTGCCAGTAGTCCCCTGCGGGATACGCAGTATTTT. It translates to CASSPLRDTQYF.

The V gene is TRBV28, the J gene TRBJ1-5, with 8 bases aligning to TRBD1. Germline CDR1 reads MDHEN; CDR2 reads SYDVKM. This CDR3 has 15 amino acids. The junction had 8 bases not matched to a gene; V was cut back by 3 bases and J by 7 bases. In DNA, the CDR3 is TGTGCCAGCAGTTTCTATACAGGGGGGGGACAGCCCCAGCATTTT. Translation gives CASSFYTGGGQPQHF.

The rearrangement uses TRBV5-5 and TRBJ2-4; a possible D gene is TRBD2 (6 bases). Trimming stripped 4 bases from V and 5 bases from J, with 25 bases between. Germline CDR1 and CDR2: SGHKS and YYEKEE (reference sequence). The CDR3 has 18 residues. For the CDR3, the DNA is TGTGCCAGCAGCGTTGGAGTCGTCCGAGGGTGGGGGGAAAACATTCAGTACTTC. Translating it yields CASSVGVVRGWGENIQYF.

This clonotype was seen only a few times. This rearrangement joins TRBV2 to TRBJ2-1; D might be TRBD1 or TRBD2, each matching 6 bases. CDR1 and CDR2 (germline): SNHLY, FYNNEI. The CDR3 contains 15 residues. Trimming took 6 bases from V and 7 from J, leaving 19 bases between them. The CDR3: CASSQQTGAGNEQFF. CDR3 in DNA: TGTGCCAGCAGCCAACAGACGGGGGCCGGGAATGAGCAGTTCTTC.

At least ten counts were recorded for this clonotype. This rearrangement joins TRBV7-8 to TRBJ1-1; D perhaps matches TRBD1 (5 bases). The germline CDR1 and CDR2 sequences are SGHVS and FQNEAQ. V lost 5 bases, J lost 1 base, and 14 bases lay in between. The CDR3 covers 15 residues. The CDR3 nucleotides read TGTGCCAGCAGCCAGGAGACAGTGCGGAACACTGAAGCTTTCTTT. Its protein is CASSQETVRNTEAFF. Combining the CDR3 with reference TRBV7-8 and TRBJ1-1 gives the whole variable domain GAGVSQSPRYKVAKRGQDVALRCDPISGHVSLFWYQQALGQGPEFLTYFQNEAQLDKSGLPSDRFFAERPEGSVSTLKIQRTQQEDSAVYLCASSQETVRNTEAFFGQGTRLTVV.

There are a few counts of this clonotype. The chain is built from TRBV2 and TRBJ2-2; 9 nucleotides line up with TRBD2. With 10 bases clipped from V and 3 bases from J, the junction kept 6 bases outside the gene matches. CDR3 length: 14 residues. Germline loops: CDR1 SNHLY, CDR2 FYNNEI. The CDR3 is CATRLADYTGELFF. The CDR3 region has the DNA TGTGCCACTAGACTAGCGGACTACACCGGGGAGCTGTTTTTT.

Many counts were recorded for this clonotype. The chain employs TRBV12-3 or TRBV12-4 and TRBJ2-7; the D gene could be TRBD1 or TRBD2 (5 bases each). CDR3 size: 13 residues. V lost 7 bases and J 0 bases, leaving 10 bases between the germline ends. The DNA for the CDR3 is TGTGCCAGCAACCCAGGGAGCTCCTACGAGCAGTACTTC. The encoded protein is CASNPGSSYEQYF.

At least ten counts were recorded for this clonotype. The V and J genes are TRBV6-2 or TRBV6-3 and TRBJ2-1; weak D call: TRBD2 (5 bases). V was pared by 6 bases and J by 6 bases, with 21 bases between. CDR3 length: 16 residues. CDR1 and CDR2 (germline): MNHEY, SVGEGT. In nucleotides, the CDR3 is TGTGCCAGCAGCTCTCAATTGGCTAGCATCGGCAATGAGCAGTTCTTC. Protein sequence: CASSSQLASIGNEQFF.

At least ten counts were recorded for this clonotype. The chain joins TRBV2 to TRBJ2-7, with D possibly matching TRBD1 (5 bases). Germline CDR1 and CDR2: SNHLY and FYNNEI. The CDR3 covers 13 residues. Deletions cut 9 bases from V and 1 base from J, with 13 bases between. The CDR3 protein is CARTWAGSYEQYF. Here the CDR3 DNA reads TGTGCCAGGACATGGGCAGGGTCCTACGAGCAGTACTTC.

In this sample, this clonotype turned up many times. The rearrangement joins TRBV29-1 to TRBJ2-5, with D perhaps assigned TRBD1 or TRBD2 (5 bases each). Germline V gene data show CDR1 as SQVTM and CDR2 as ANQGSEA. Trimming took 2 bases from V and 7 from J, leaving 14 bases between them. The CDR3 consists of 13 residues. The CDR3: CSVELQGGRTQYF. The CDR3 region has the DNA TGCAGCGTTGAACTTCAGGGTGGGAGGACCCAGTACTTC.

On this clonotype itself: A read error is possible here, since a much larger clone lies one base away. The chain joins TRBV3-1 to TRBJ2-7, with TRBD1 matching over 9 bases. The CDR3 covers 13 residues. Looked up from germline, CDR1 is LGHDT and CDR2 is YNNKEL (reference sequence). The CDR3 nucleotides are TGTGCCAGCCAAGACAGGGGGGCGTACGAGCGGTACTTC. Its translation is CASQDRGAYERYF.

This clonotype came up many times. The CDR3 coding sequence is TGTGCCAGCAGAAGAGCGGACTCCGGGCCGAACGAGCAGTACTTC. Its translation: CASRRADSGPNEQYF. The chain recombines TRBV2 with TRBJ2-7, with D possibly TRBD2 on 5 matching bases. Germline V gene data show CDR1 as SNHLY and CDR2 as FYNNEI. V lost 6 bases and J 5 bases, leaving 20 bases between the germline ends. This CDR3 comprises 15 residues.

V is TRBV6-6 and J is TRBJ1-5; D is unclear. Germline V CDR1 and CDR2: MNHNY, SVGAGI (reference sequence). This CDR3 comprises 13 residues. Trimming stripped 2 bases from V and 6 bases from J, with 8 bases between. The CDR3 loop reads CASSYLGGQPQHF. The DNA for the CDR3 is TGTGCCAGCAGTTACCTGGGAGGTCAGCCCCAGCATTTT.

This clonotype occurred many times. This chain connects TRBV12-3 or TRBV12-4 to TRBJ1-5, with D unclear. V dropped 2 bases and J dropped 0 bases, with 8 bases sitting between them. The CDR3 runs to 15 residues. For the CDR3, the DNA is TGTGCCAGCAGTTTATTGGGAGTTAGCAATCAGCCCCAGCATTTT. Its protein is CASSLLGVSNQPQHF.

This clonotype was detected many times. The rearrangement links TRBV12-3 or TRBV12-4 to TRBJ2-7, with 7 positions matching TRBD2. CDR3 size: 17 residues. V lost 6 bases and J lost 5; bases outside the gene matches: 19. This CDR3 is CASSQSFVAGDHHEQYF. CDR3 DNA sequence: TGTGCCAGCAGCCAATCCTTCGTTGCGGGAGATCACCACGAGCAGTACTTC.

This clonotype appeared a few times. The rearrangement joins TRBV20-1 to TRBJ1-2; no definite D call. The CDR3 has 13 residues. With 2 bases removed from V and 7 bases from J, the gap between germline ends came to 14 bases. Germline assignment: CDR1 DFQATT and CDR2 SNEGSKA (reference sequence). CDR3: CSARWMATGGYTF. The DNA of the CDR3 is TGCAGTGCTAGATGGATGGCGACCGGTGGCTACACCTTC.

The chain recombines TRBV5-4 with TRBJ1-6, with 10 nucleotides matching TRBD1. The germline gives CDR1 SGHNT, CDR2 YYREEE (reference sequence). V lost 3 bases and J lost 8; bases outside the gene matches: 2. This CDR3 has 14 amino acids. CDR3 protein: CASSWTGGDSPLHF. The CDR3 bases are TGTGCCAGCAGCTGGACAGGGGGAGATTCACCCCTCCACTTT.

There are a few counts of this clonotype. The chain employs TRBV2 and TRBJ2-2; D unclear. V shed 7 bases and J shed 5 bases, with 11 bases lying between them. The CDR3 length is 13 residues. CDR1 SNHLY and CDR2 FYNNEI come from the germline V gene. For the CDR3, the DNA is TGTGCCAGCAAGATCGTACCAACCGGGGAGCTGTTTTTT. It specifies CASKIVPTGELFF.

This clonotype was seen at least ten times. The rearrangement uses TRBV27 and TRBJ2-7; 9 bases fit TRBD2. There are 13 residues in the CDR3. The germline CDR1 and CDR2 sequences are MNHEY and SMNVEV (reference sequence). Trimming took 4 bases from V and 7 from J; bases not matched to a gene: 5. This CDR3 reads CASSSWREGEQYF. CDR3 DNA: TGTGCCAGCAGTTCGTGGCGGGAGGGAGAGCAGTACTTC.

This clonotype has at least ten counts. The chain employs TRBV28 and TRBJ1-1; D ambiguous. The CDR3 contains 14 residues. Trimming removed 5 bases at V and 6 bases at J, with 16 bases between. Germline V gives CDR1 MDHEN, CDR2 SYDVKM. The CDR3 bases are TGTGCCAGCAGTCTACGTCTCTCAAGCGCTGAAGCTTTCTTT. The encoded protein is CASSLRLSSAEAFF.

This clonotype has a count of ten or more. DNA for the CDR3: TGTGCCAGCAGCCGCGAGCGGGGACCCCCGGACGAGCAGTACTTC. This encodes CASSRERGPPDEQYF. The chain is built from TRBV28 and TRBJ2-7; 7 bases align to TRBD2. The ends lost 6 bases at V and 5 bases at J; junction bases unmatched: 13. Germline CDR1 MDHEN, CDR2 SYDVKM. The CDR3 has 15 amino acids.

This clonotype was seen a few times. The J gene is TRBJ1-1, the V gene TRBV5-1; 9 bases fit TRBD1. Germline-derived CDR1 and CDR2 are SGHRS and YFSETQ. V shed 5 bases and J 0 bases; nucleotides not matched to a gene: 8. This CDR3 region has 16 residues. CDR3 nucleotides: TGCGCCAGCAGGTATCAGGGACAGGGCCTGAACACTGAAGCTTTCTTT. As protein: CASRYQGQGLNTEAFF.

This clonotype was detected ten times or more. The gene calls are TRBV18 and TRBJ1-5, with a possible D match to TRBD1 (5 bases). The CDR3 is made up of 15 amino acids. V was clipped by 6 bases and J by 7 bases, with 19 bases between them. Germline CDR1 and CDR2: KGHSH and LQKENI. CDR3 sequence (DNA): TGTGCCAGCTCGCAAGATGAGGGGTTTGGACAGCCCCAGCATTTT. It yields the protein CASSQDEGFGQPQHF.

The chain is built from TRBV12-3 or TRBV12-4 and TRBJ2-3, with D possibly being TRBD1 (5 bases). The ends were cut back, 6 bases at V and 3 bases at J, with 16 bases in the middle. The CDR3 extends over 15 amino acids. CDR3 DNA: TGTGCCAGCAGCCCCCAGGGTGGTCTGACAGATACGCAGTATTTT. Translation gives CASSPQGGLTDTQYF.